The sequence of this TCR beta chain was determined in a study of post-analysis software for immune sequencing data. Whole-study results and caveats: Patients carried four or five TRBV segments more frequently than controls did, and TRBV5-6, TRBV5-1 and TRBV20-1 were among them.

This clonotype has at least ten counts. Antigen unknown. cDNA libraries for TCR beta contained unique molecular identifiers. TCRdb called the PCR reads again in MiXCR, with one record for every CDR3 protein. The table records 700,000 to 800,000 distinct CDR3 sequences, 25% to 30% of them present only once. The CDR3 runs to 13 residues. CDR1 and CDR2 (germline): DFQATT, SNEGSKA (reference sequence). V gave up 2 bases and J gave up 2 bases, with 9 bases separating them. Sequencing was done on a sample of blood. The chain joins TRBV20-1 to TRBJ2-5, with D hard to call. The receptor's source is a girl between 10 and 17 years old with multiple sclerosis. This chain's CDR3 is CSARLANQETQYF. The CDR3 coding sequence is TGCAGTGCTAGACTCGCCAATCAAGAGACCCAGTACTTC.